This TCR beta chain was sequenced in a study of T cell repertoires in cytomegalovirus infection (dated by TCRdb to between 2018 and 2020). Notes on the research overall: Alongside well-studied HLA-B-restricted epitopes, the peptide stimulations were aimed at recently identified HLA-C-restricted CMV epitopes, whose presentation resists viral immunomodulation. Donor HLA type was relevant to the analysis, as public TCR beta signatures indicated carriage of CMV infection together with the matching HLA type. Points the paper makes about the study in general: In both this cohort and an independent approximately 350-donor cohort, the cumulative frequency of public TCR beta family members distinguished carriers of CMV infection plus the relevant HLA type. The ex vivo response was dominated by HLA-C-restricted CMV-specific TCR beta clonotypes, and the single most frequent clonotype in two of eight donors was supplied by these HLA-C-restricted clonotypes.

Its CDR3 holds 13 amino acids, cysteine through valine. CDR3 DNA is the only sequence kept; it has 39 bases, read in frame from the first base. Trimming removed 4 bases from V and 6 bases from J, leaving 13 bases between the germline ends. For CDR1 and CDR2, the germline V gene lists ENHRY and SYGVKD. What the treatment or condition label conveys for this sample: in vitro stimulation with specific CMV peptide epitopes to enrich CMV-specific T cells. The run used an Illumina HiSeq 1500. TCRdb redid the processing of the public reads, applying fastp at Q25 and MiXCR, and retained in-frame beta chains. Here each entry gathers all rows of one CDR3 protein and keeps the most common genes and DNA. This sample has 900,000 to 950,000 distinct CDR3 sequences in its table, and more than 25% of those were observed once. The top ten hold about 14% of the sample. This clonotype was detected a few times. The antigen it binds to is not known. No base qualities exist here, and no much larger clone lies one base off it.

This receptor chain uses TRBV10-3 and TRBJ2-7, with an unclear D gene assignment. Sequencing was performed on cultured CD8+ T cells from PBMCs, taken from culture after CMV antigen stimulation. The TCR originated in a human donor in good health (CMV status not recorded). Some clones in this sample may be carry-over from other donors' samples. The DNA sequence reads TGTGCCATCAGTGTAAACTCCCTCGGCGAGCAGTACGTC. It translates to CAISVNSLGEQYV.